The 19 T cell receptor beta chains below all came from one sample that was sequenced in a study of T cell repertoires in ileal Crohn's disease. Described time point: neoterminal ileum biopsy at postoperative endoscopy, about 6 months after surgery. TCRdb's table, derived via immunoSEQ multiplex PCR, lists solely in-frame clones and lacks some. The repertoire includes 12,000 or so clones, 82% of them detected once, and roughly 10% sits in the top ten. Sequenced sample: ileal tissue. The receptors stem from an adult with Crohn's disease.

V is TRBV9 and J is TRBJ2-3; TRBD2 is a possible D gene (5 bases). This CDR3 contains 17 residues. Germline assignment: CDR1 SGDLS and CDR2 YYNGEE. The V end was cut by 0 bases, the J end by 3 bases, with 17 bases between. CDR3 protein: CASSVGVTGGLTDTQYF. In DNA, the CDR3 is TGTGCCAGCAGCGTAGGAGTAACTGGCGGACTGACAGATACGCAGTATTTT.

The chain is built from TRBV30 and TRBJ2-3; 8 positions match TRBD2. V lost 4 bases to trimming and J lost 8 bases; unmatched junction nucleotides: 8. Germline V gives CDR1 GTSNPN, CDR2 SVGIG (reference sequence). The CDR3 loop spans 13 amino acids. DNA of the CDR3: TGTGCCTGGATTCTAGCGGGCGCGGCTACGCAGTATTTT. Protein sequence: CAWILAGAATQYF.

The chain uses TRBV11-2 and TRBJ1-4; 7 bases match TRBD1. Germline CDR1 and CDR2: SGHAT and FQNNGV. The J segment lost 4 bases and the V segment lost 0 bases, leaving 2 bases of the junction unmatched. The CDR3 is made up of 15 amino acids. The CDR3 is CASSLEAGGNEKLFF. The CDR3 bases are TGTGCCAGCAGCTTAGAAGCAGGGGGTAATGAAAAACTGTTTTTT.

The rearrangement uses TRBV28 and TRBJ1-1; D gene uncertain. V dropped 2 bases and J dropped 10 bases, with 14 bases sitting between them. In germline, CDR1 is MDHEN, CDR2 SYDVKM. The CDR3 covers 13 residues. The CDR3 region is CASSLLFGNRAFF. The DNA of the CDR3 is TGTGCCAGCAGTTTACTTTTCGGTAATCGAGCTTTCTTT.

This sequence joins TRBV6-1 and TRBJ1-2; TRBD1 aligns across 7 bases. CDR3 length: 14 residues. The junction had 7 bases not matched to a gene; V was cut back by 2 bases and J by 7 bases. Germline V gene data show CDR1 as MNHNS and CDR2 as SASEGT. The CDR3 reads CASSEPTGSSGYTF. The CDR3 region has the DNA TGTGCCAGCAGTGAACCGACAGGGTCGTCTGGCTACACCTTC.

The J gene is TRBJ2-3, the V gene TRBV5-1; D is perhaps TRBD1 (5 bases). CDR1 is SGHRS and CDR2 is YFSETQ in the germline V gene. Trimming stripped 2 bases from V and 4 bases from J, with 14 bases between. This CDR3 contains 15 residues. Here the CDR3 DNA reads TGCGCCAGCAGCTTCTCCCCGGACAAGCCAGATACGCAGTATTTT. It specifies CASSFSPDKPDTQYF.

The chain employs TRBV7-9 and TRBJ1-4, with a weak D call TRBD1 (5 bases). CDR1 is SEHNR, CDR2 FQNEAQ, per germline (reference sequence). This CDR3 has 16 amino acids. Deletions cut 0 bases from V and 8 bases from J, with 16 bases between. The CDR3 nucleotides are TGTGCCAGCAGCTTAGCGAAGGGAGGGGTCGGCGAAAAACTGTTTTTT. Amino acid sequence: CASSLAKGGVGEKLFF.

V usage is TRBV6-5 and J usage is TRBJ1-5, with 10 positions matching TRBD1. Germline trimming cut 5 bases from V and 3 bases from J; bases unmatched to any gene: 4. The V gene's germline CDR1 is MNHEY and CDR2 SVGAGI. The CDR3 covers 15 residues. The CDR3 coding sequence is TGTGCCAGCAGTGGGGGACAGGGGTACAATCAGCCCCAGCATTTT. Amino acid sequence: CASSGGQGYNQPQHF.

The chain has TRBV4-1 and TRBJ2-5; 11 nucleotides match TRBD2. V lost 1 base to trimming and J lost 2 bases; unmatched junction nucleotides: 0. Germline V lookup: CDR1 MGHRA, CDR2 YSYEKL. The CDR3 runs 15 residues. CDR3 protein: CASSQGTSGQETQYF. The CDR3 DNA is TGCGCCAGCAGCCAAGGGACTAGCGGGCAAGAGACCCAGTACTTC.

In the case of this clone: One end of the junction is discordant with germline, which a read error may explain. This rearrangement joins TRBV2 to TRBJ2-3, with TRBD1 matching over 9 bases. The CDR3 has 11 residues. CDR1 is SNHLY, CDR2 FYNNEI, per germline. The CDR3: CASSEAGTGTF. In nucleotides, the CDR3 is TGTGCCAGCAGTGAAGCCGGGACAGGGACATTT. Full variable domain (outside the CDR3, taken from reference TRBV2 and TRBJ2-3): EPEVTQTPSHQVTQMGQEVILRCVPISNHLYFYWYRQILGQKVEFLVSFYNNEISEKSEIFDDQFSVERPDGSNFTLKIRSTKLEDSAMYFCASSEAGTGTFGPGTRLTVL.

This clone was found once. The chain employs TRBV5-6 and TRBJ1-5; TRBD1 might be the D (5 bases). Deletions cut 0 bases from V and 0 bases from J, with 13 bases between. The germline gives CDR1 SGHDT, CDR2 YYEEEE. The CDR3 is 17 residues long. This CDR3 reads CASSLGGTGDSNQPQHF. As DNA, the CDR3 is TGTGCCAGCAGCTTGGGGGGAACAGGCGATAGCAATCAGCCCCAGCATTTT. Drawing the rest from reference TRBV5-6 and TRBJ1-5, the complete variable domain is DAGVTQSPTHLIKTRGQQVTLRCSPKSGHDTVSWYQQALGQGPQFIFQYYEEEERQRGNFPDRFSGHQFPNYSSELNVNALLLGDSALYLCASSLGGTGDSNQPQHFGDGTRLSIL.

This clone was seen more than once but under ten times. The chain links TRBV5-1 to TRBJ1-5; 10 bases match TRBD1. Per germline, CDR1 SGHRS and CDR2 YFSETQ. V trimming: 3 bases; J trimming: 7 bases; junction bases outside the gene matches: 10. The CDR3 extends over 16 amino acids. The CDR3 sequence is CASSSPGQGLGQPQHF. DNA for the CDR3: TGCGCCAGCAGCTCCCCGGGACAGGGGCTTGGGCAGCCCCAGCATTTT.

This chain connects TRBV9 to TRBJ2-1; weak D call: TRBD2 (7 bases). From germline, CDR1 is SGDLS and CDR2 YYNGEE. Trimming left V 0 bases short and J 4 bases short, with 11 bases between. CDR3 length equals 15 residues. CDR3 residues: CASSVERGGYNEQFF. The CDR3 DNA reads TGTGCCAGCAGCGTAGAGAGGGGGGGATACAATGAGCAGTTCTTC. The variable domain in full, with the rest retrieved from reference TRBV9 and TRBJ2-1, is DSGVTQTPKHLITATGQRVTLRCSPRSGDLSVYWYQQSLDQGLQFLIQYYNGEERAKGNILERFSAQQFPDLHSELNLSSLELGDSALYFCASSVERGGYNEQFFGPGTRLTVL.

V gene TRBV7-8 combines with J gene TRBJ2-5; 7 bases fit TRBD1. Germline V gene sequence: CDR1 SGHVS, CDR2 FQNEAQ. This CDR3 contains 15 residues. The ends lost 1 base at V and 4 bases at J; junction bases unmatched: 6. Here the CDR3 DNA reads TGTGCCAGCAGCTTAGGGGGAAAGGGGGCAGAGACCCAGTACTTC. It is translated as CASSLGGKGAETQYF. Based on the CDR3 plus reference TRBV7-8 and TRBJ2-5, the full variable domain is GAGVSQSPRYKVAKRGQDVALRCDPISGHVSLFWYQQALGQGPEFLTYFQNEAQLDKSGLPSDRFFAERPEGSVSTLKIQRTQQEDSAVYLCASSLGGKGAETQYFGPGTRLLVL.

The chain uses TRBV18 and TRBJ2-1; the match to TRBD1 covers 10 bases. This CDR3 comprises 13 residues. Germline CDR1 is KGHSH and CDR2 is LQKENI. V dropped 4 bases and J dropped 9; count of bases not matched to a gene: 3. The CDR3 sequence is CASSRGQGVEQFF. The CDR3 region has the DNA TGTGCCAGCTCACGAGGACAGGGGGTTGAGCAGTTCTTC.

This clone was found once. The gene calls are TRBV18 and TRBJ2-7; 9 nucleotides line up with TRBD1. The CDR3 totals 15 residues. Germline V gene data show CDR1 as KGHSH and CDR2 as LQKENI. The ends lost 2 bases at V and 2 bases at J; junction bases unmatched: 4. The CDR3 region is CASSPLTGGPYEQYF. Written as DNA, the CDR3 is TGTGCCAGCTCACCATTGACAGGGGGGCCCTACGAGCAGTACTTC.

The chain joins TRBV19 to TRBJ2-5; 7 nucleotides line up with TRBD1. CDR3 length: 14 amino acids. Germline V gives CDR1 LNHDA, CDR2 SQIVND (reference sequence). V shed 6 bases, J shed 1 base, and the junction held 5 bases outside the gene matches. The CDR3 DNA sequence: TGTGCCAGTAGGGACGCAGGGGGCCAAGAGACCCAGTACTTC. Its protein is CASRDAGGQETQYF.

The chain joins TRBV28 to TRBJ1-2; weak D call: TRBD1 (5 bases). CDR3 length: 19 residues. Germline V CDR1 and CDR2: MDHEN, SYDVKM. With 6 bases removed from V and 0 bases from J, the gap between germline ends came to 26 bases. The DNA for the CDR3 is TGTGCCAGCAGCTTCTCCCCGGGGCGGGGGAGGGGTTCTAACTATGGCTACACCTTC. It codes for CASSFSPGRGRGSNYGYTF.

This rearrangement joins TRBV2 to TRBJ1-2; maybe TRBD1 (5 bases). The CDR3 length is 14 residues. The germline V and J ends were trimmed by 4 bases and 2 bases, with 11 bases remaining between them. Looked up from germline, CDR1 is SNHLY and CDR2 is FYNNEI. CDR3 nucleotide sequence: TGTGCCAGCAGTGTTTTGGCAGGGAACTATGGCTACACCTTC. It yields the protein CASSVLAGNYGYTF.